The entry below gives a single TCR beta chain sequence along with its context. Its antigen has not been determined. No much larger clonotype is one base removed from it; base qualities were not supplied. Library prep was done by RACE. The listed sequencing device is NextSeq 500. Library preparation attached unique molecular identifiers to individual cDNA molecules for quantitative, reproducible TCR counting. For every blood RNA sample, sequencing covered both the TCR alpha and TCR beta chains. The source study handled its data this way. Samples had a median of roughly 99,000 TCRs, with a range from roughly 23,224 to 750,000. V, J and CDR3 annotation of the TCR reads was carried out using the Decombinator software suite. Every sample was subsampled to the same number of TCRs (28,000) for the PS versus PT1 abundance plots. TCRs were defined as expanded if absent before sensitization and observed at least eight times at the 2-week time point. The public reads were run again by TCRdb, first through fastp at Q25 and then through MiXCR, and only productive beta chains were kept. Merged by CDR3 protein, the rows form single entries marked with the most common genes and DNA. For this entry, the V and J calls and clone size follow TCRdb and not the study's own pipeline. The sample yields 80,000 to 100,000 distinct CDR3 sequences; approximately 10% were counted once. Clones ranked in the top ten supply approximately 1.1% of the sample.

This entry is derived from a study of human T cells and chemical hapten exposure (dated by TCRdb to about 2021). In terms of the full investigation: For sensitization, 2% DPC in acetone was applied to a roughly 2 cm by roughly 2 cm area of upper inner arm skin. Throughout the approximately 25-week study period, patients were also given weekly therapeutic DPC doses on the scalp. Patch testing was done on the upper back using Finn chambers containing 0.01% DPC, and results were scored after 6 days according to International Contact Dermatitis Research Group standards. The mostly female patient cohort included alopecia areata with under or over 50% scalp involvement, alopecia totalis and alopecia universalis. Libraries were combined into a pool for sequencing, and differences in TCR yield between samples came mainly from small differences in library volumes within the pool. The study tracked peripheral blood TCR repertoire changes in vivo during primary and secondary sensitization to the hapten diphenylcyclopropenone (DPC) in alopecia patients. Patient blood was sampled pre-sensitization (week 0) and at 2, 6 and about 24 weeks after DPC sensitization. Twenty-nine alopecia patients provided blood for TCR sequencing at one to four time points (pre-sensitization, 2, 6 and 24 weeks).

The time point label of this sample denotes: patch test 3, about 24 weeks after DPC sensitization. Taken with the paper, the label for treatment or condition translates to: therapeutic diphenylcyclopropenone sensitization with weekly scalp DPC. Blood at each patch-test visit was drawn before the patch test was applied. Patients were eligible if aged 18 to 70, diagnosed with alopecia and judged suitable for DPC therapy, and pregnant patients were excluded. Total RNA was extracted from unfractionated whole blood that had been collected in Tempus Blood RNA tubes. The full study reports these points: Repeated subsampling changed both the strength of the expansion versus patch-test correlation and the threshold at which that correlation became significant. Expanded TCRs formed significantly more large CDR3 similarity clusters than pre-sensitization or healthy control sets, consistent with antigen-driven responses. A positive correlation was found between the number of PT1 expanded TCRs and patch test score, with significance reached at thresholds 8, 16 and 32 but not 4. All patients had alopecia, a presumed autoimmune disease, so their immune response might differ from that of healthy individuals. The number of TCRs above 1 in 1000 frequency did not change with DPC sensitization; there was no evidence of global repertoire structure alterations.

The germline V gene sets CDR1 to KGHSH and CDR2 to LQKENI. Compared with germline, V lacks 2 bases and J lacks 4 bases; bases without a gene match: 6. The CDR3 holds 16 amino acids from the cysteine to the phenylalanine. Left in the record is the CDR3 DNA by itself, 48 bases read in frame from the first base. The receptor comes from a woman under 40 with alopecia areata. Some clones in this sample may be carry-over from other donors' samples. Here the sequenced sample was whole blood, taken in connection with sensitization to the hapten diphenylcyclopropenone (DPC). The V and J segments used are TRBV18 and TRBJ2-3, and 10 bases in between align with TRBD2. This receptor carries the CDR3 CASSPVSGGAADTQYF. The sequence in DNA is TGTGCCAGCTCACCAGTCAGCGGGGGGGCCGCAGATACGCAGTATTTT.